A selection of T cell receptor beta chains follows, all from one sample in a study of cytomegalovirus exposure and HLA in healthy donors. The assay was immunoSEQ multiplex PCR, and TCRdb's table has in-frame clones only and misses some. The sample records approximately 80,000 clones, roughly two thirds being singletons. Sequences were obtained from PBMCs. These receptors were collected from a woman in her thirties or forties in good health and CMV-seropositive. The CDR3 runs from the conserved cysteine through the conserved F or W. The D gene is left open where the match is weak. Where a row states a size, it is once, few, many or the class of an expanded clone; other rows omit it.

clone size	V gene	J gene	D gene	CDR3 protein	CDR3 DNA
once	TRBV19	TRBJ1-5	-	CASMGLSNQPQHF	TGTGCCAGTATGGGCCTTAGCAATCAGCCCCAGCATTTT
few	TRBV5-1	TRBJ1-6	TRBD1	CASNVWGRGDSPLHF	TGCGCCAGCAATGTGTGGGGCAGGGGGGATTCACCCCTCCACTTT
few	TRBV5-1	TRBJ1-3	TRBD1	CASSFDRASSGNTIYF	TGCGCCAGCAGCTTTGACAGGGCTAGCTCTGGAAACACCATATATTTT
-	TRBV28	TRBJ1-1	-	CASSLVNRNTEAFF	TGTGCCAGCAGTTTAGTGAACAGGAACACTGAAGCTTTCTTT
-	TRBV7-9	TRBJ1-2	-	CASSFNGQSGYTF	TGTGCCAGCAGCTTTAACGGACAAAGCGGCTACACCTTC
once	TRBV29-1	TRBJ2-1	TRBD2	CSVEGGLAGVEQFF	TGCAGCGTTGAAGGGGGACTAGCGGGAGTTGAGCAGTTCTTC
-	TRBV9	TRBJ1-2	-	CASSVPKEGTPRGYTF	TGTGCCAGCAGCGTACCCAAGGAGGGGACGCCTCGGGGCTACACCTTC
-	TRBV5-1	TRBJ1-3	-	CASSPQGSSGNTIYF	TGCGCCAGCAGCCCGCAGGGGTCCTCTGGAAACACCATATATTTT
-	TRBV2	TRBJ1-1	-	CASTETVMNTEAFF	TGTGCCAGCACTGAGACAGTAATGAACACTGAAGCTTTCTTT
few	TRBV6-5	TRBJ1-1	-	CASSTGGGRDTEAFF	TGTGCCAGCAGCACGGGAGGGGGAAGAGATACTGAAGCTTTCTTT
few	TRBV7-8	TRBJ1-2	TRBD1	CASSLNGQGSHTF	TGTGCCAGCAGCTTAAACGGACAGGGGTCGCACACCTTC
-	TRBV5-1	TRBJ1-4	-	CASSPRTVNEKLFF	TGCGCCAGCAGCCCACGGACAGTGAATGAAAAACTGTTTTTT
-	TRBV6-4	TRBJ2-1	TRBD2	CASSEAGTSFNEQFF	TGTGCCAGCAGTGAAGCCGGGACTAGTTTCAATGAGCAGTTCTTC
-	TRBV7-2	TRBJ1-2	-	CASSLWRGRIHGYTF	TGTGCCAGCAGCTTATGGCGGGGGCGCATCCATGGCTACACCTTC
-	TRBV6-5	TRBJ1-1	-	CASSGRVTEAFF	TGTGCCAGCAGTGGGAGGGTCACTGAAGCTTTCTTT
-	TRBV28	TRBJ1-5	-	CASSYGDSNQPQHF	TGTGCCAGCAGTTACGGTGATAGCAATCAGCCCCAGCATTTT
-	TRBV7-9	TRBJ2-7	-	CASSIRGNWDF	TGTGCCAGCAGCATTCGGGGGAACTGGGACTTC
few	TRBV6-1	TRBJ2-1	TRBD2	CASSAVLAGGPDEQFF	TGTGCCAGCAGTGCCGTCCTAGCGGGAGGGCCCGATGAGCAGTTCTTC
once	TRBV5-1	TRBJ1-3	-	CASTDGGSGNTIYF	TGCGCCAGCACGGACGGGGGCTCTGGAAACACCATATATTTT
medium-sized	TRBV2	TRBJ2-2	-	CASSAYTGELFF	TGTGCCAGCAGTGCTTACACCGGGGAGCTGTTTTTT
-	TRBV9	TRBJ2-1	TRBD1	CASSVATGGPNEQFF	TGTGCCAGCAGCGTGGCGACAGGGGGTCCGAATGAGCAGTTCTTC
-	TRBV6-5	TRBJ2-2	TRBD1	CASRTGTGYTGELFF	TGTGCCAGCAGGACCGGGACAGGGTATACCGGGGAGCTGTTTTTT
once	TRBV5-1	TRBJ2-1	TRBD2	CASTDLAGVYNEQFF	TGCGCCAGCACCGACCTAGCGGGGGTTTACAATGAGCAGTTCTTC
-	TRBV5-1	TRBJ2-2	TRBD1	CASSRRQGIANTGELFF	TGCGCCAGCAGCCGGAGACAGGGGATCGCGAACACCGGGGAGCTGTTTTTT
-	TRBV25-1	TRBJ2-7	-	CASSGRESQNYEQYF	TGTGCCAGCAGTGGCCGGGAAAGCCAGAACTACGAGCAGTACTTC
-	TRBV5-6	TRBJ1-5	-	CASSLFRVNQPQHF	TGTGCCAGCAGCTTGTTCAGGGTAAATCAGCCCCAGCATTTT
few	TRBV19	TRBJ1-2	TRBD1	CASSIIGTGYGYTF	TGTGCCAGTAGTATAATCGGGACAGGGTACGGCTACACCTTC
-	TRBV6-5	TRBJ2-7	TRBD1	CASSDRGYEQYF	TGTGCCAGCAGTGACAGGGGATACGAGCAGTACTTC
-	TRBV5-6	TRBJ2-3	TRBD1	CASNPLLTGEQDTQYF	TGTGCCAGCAACCCTCTATTGACAGGGGAACAGGATACGCAGTATTTT
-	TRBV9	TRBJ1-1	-	CASSTSPTRENTEAFF	TGTGCCAGCAGCACTAGCCCAACCAGGGAGAACACTGAAGCTTTCTTT
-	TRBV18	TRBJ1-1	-	CASSPARADTEAFF	TGTGCCAGCTCACCAGCCAGGGCGGACACTGAAGCTTTCTTT
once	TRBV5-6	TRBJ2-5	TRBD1	CASSLGTGSASAQYF	TGTGCCAGCAGCTTGGGGACAGGGTCCGCGAGCGCCCAGTACTTC
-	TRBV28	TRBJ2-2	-	CASSLWNPVEGRLVTGELFF	TGTGCCAGCAGTTTATGGAACCCCGTGGAGGGCCGGTTGGTCACCGGGGAGCTGTTTTTT
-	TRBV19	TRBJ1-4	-	CASSIGPRGANEKLFF	TGTGCCAGTAGTATAGGGCCCCGGGGGGCTAATGAAAAACTGTTTTTT
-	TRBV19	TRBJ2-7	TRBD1	CASSRDRTKGEQYF	TGTGCCAGTAGCCGGGACAGGACAAAAGGCGAGCAGTACTTC
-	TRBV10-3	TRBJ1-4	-	CAISEQRQDATNEKLFF	TGTGCCATCAGTGAGCAAAGACAGGACGCAACTAATGAAAAACTGTTTTTT
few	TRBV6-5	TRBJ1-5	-	CASSYSRTGSGQPQHF	TGTGCCAGCAGTTACTCGAGAACGGGAAGCGGTCAGCCCCAGCATTTT
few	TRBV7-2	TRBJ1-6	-	CASSFRYSNSPLHF	TGTGCCAGCAGCTTTAGGTACAGCAATTCACCCCTCCACTTT
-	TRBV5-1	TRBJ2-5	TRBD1	CASSYNRGSQETQYF	TGCGCCAGCAGCTACAACAGGGGTTCCCAAGAGACCCAGTACTTC
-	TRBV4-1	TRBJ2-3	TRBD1	CASSQGVVGTGARSQYF	TGCGCCAGCAGCCAAGGTGTTGTAGGGACAGGGGCGAGGTCGCAGTATTTT
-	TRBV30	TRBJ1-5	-	CAWSAQVAQPQHF	TGTGCCTGGAGTGCCCAGGTGGCTCAGCCCCAGCATTTT
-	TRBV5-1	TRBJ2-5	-	CASSSSRNSQETQYF	TGCGCCAGCAGCTCCTCCAGGAACAGCCAAGAGACCCAGTACTTC
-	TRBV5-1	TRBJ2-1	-	CASSLVAGTNEQFF	TGCGCCAGCAGCTTGGTCGCGGGGACCAATGAGCAGTTCTTC
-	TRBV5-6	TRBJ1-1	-	CASSLGRRGTEAFF	TGTGCCAGCAGCTTGGGTAGACGGGGCACTGAAGCTTTCTTT
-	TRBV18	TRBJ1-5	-	CASSNTGLVNQPQHF	TGTGCCAGCTCGAACACAGGGCTAGTCAATCAGCCCCAGCATTTT
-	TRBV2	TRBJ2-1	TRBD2	CASRLAGPYNEQFF	TGTGCCAGCAGGCTAGCGGGACCCTACAATGAGCAGTTCTTC
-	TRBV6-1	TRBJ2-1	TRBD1	CASSGGTGVYNEQFF	TGTGCCAGCAGTGGAGGGACAGGGGTGTACAATGAGCAGTTCTTC
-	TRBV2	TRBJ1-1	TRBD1	CASMTGANTEAFF	TGTGCCAGCATGACAGGGGCGAACACTGAAGCTTTCTTT
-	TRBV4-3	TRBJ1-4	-	CASSHDRTTNEKLFF	TGCGCCAGCAGCCATGACAGGACCACTAATGAAAAACTGTTTTTT
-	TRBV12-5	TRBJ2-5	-	CASGLAPTGPPETQYF	TGTGCTAGTGGTTTGGCCCCGACAGGACCCCCAGAGACCCAGTACTTC
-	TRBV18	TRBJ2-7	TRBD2	CASSPQAGGPTYEQYF	TGTGCCAGCTCACCTCAAGCGGGGGGCCCCACCTACGAGCAGTACTTC
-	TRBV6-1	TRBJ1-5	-	CASSEAFPSNQPQHF	TGTGCCAGCAGTGAGGCATTCCCTAGCAATCAGCCCCAGCATTTT
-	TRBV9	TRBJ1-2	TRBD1	CASSVAIGTGTYGYTF	TGTGCCAGCAGCGTAGCGATCGGGACAGGGACCTATGGCTACACCTTC
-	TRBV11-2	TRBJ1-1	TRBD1	CASTRTGGNTEAFF	TGTGCCAGCACCAGGACAGGGGGGAACACTGAAGCTTTCTTT
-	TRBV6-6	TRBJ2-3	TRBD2	CASTLRGGYTDTQYF	TGTGCCAGCACCCTCCGCGGGGGTTATACAGATACGCAGTATTTT